This T cell receptor (beta chain) was recovered during a study of blood T cell repertoires in COVID-19. The overall study: COVID-19 samples collected from the United States, Italy and Spain covered acute and convalescent phases. From T cells, B-cell-depleted T cells, or PBMCs came the material, which was cDNA or gDNA.

Original analysis: Estimates of nucleated cell counts were drawn from the amplification of reference gene primers. Only in-frame clones appear in the TCRdb table, and some are missing; sequencing was by immunoSEQ multiplex PCR. That table gives V, J and clone size, and the DNA gave D and trimming. The sample yields 200,000 to 300,000 clones, 80% to 90% seen once. This CDR3 has 15 residues. Trimming removed 6 bases from V and 2 bases from J, with 16 bases in between. From germline, CDR1 is SGHTA and CDR2 FQGNSA. Followed over time, Seattle patients had been enrolled while infection was active. What was sequenced was peripheral blood. The TCR comes from a woman at least 80 years old with COVID-19, enrolled during active disease. The V call is TRBV7-2, the J call TRBJ1-2; maybe TRBD1 (6 bases). The CDR3 bases are TGTGCCAGCAGTTCCCGGGACACCTTGAACTATGGCTACACCTTC. It codes for CASSSRDTLNYGYTF. The whole variable domain, remainder taken from reference TRBV7-2 and TRBJ1-2, is GAGVSQSPSNKVTEKGKDVELRCDPISGHTALYWYRQSLGQGLEFLIYFQGNSAPDKSGLPSDRFSAERTGGSVSTLTIQRTQQEDSAVYLCASSSRDTLNYGYTFGSGTRLTVV.